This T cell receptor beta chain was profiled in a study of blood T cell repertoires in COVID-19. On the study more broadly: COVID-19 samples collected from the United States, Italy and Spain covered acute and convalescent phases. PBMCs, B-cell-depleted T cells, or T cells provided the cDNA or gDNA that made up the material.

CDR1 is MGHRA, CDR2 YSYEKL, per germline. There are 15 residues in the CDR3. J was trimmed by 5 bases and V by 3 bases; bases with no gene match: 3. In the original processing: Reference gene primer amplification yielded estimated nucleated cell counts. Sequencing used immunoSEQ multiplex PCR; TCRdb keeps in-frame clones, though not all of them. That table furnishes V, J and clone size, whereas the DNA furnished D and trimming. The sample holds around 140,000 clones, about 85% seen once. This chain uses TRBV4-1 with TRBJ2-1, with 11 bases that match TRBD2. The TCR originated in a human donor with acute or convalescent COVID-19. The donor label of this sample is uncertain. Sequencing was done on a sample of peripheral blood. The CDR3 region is CASSQALAGDNEQFF. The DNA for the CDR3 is TGCGCCAGCAGCCAGGCACTAGCGGGGGACAATGAGCAGTTCTTC.